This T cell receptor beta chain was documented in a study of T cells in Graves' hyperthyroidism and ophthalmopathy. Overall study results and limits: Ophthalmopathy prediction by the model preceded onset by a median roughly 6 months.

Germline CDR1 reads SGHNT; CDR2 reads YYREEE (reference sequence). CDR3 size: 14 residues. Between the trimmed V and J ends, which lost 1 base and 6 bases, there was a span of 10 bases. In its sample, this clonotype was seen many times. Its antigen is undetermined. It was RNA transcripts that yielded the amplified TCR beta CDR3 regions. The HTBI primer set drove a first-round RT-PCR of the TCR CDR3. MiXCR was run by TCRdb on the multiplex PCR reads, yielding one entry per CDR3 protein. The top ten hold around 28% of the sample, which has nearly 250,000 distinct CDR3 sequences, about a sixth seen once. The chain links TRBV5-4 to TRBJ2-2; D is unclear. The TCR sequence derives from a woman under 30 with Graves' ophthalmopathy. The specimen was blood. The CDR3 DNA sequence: TGTGCCAGCAGCTTGTACCTGGAATCCGGGGAGCTGTTTTTT. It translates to CASSLYLESGELFF. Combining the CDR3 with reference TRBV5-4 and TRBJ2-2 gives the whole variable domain ETGVTQSPTHLIKTRGQQVTLRCSSQSGHNTVSWYQQALGQGPQFIFQYYREEENGRGNFPPRFSGLQFPNYSSELNVNALELDDSALYLCASSLYLESGELFFGEGSRLTVL.